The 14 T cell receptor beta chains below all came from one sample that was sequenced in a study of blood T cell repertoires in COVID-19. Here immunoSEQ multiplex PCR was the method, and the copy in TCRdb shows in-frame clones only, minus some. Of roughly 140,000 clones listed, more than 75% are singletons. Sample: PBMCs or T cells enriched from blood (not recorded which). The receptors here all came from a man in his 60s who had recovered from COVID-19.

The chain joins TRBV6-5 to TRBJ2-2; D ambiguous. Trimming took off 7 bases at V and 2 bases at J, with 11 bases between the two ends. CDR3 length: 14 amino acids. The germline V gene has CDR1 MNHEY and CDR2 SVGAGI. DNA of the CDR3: TGTGCCAGCACCAGACTCTCAAACACCGGGGAGCTGTTTTTT. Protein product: CASTRLSNTGELFF.

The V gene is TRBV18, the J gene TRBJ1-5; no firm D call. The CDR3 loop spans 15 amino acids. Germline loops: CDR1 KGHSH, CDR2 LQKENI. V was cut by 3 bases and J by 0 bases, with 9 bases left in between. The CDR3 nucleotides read TGTGCCAGCTCACCTTCACAACATAGCAATCAGCCCCAGCATTTT. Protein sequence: CASSPSQHSNQPQHF. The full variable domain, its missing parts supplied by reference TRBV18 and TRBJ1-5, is NAGVMQNPRHLVRRRGQEARLRCSPMKGHSHVYWYRQLPEEGLKFMVYLQKENIIDESGMPKERFSAEFPKEGPSILRIQQVVRGDSAAYFCASSPSQHSNQPQHFGDGTRLSIL.

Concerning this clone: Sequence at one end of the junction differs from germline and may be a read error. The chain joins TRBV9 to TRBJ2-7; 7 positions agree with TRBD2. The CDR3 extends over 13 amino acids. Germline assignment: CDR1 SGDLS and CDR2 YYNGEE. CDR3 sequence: CASSVVRMGGDLF. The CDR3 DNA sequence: TGTGCCAGCAGCGTAGTCCGTATGGGAGGGGATCTCTTC.

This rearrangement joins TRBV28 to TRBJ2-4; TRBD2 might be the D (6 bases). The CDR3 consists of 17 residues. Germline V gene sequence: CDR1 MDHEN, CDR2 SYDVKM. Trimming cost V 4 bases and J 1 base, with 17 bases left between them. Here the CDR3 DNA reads TGTGCCAGCAGTTCTCAGACGGGACTCTGGGCCAAAAACATTCAGTACTTC. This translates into CASSSQTGLWAKNIQYF. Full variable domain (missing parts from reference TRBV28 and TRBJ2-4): DVKVTQSSRYLVKRTGEKVFLECVQDMDHENMFWYRQDPGLGLRLIYFSYDVKMKEKGDIPEGYSVSREKKERFSLILESASTNQTSMYLCASSSQTGLWAKNIQYFGAGTRLSVL.

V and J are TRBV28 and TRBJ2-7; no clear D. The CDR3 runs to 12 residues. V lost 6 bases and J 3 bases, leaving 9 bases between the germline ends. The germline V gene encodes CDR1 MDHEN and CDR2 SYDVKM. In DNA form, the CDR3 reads TGTGCCAGCAGGTCGGAGCTCTACGAGCAGTACTTC. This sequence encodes CASRSELYEQYF.

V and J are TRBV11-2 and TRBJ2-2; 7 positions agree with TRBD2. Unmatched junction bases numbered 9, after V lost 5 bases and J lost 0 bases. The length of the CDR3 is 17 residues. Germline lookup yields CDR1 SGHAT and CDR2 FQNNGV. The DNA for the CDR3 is TGTGCCAGCAGCCCAGGGTGGCTAGCGGCGAACACCGGGGAGCTGTTTTTT. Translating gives CASSPGWLAANTGELFF.

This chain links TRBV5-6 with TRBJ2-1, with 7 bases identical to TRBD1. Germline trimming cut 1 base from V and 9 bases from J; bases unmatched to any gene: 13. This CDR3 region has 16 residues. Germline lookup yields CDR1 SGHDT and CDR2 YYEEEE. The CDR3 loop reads CASSLNAGTELGEQFF. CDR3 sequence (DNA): TGTGCCAGCAGCTTGAATGCCGGGACAGAACTAGGTGAGCAGTTCTTC.

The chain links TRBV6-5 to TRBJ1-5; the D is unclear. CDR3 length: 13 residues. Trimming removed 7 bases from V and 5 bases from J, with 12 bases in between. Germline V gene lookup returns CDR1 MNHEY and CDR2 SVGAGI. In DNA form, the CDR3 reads TGTGCCAGCAACTTGTTTCGGGATCAGCCCCAGCATTTT. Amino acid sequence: CASNLFRDQPQHF.

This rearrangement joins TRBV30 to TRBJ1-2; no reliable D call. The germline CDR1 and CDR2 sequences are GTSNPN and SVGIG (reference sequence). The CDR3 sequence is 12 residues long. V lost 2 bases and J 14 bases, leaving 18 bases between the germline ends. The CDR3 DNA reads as TGTGCCTGGAGTCGGCAGGAGCGGGTAGTTACCTTC. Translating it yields CAWSRQERVVTF.

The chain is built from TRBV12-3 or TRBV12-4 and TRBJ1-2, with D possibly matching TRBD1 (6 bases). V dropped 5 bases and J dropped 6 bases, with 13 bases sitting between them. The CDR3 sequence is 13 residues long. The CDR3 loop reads CASSLTGTNGYTF. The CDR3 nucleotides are TGTGCCAGCAGTCTGACCGGGACAAATGGCTACACCTTC.

The CDR3 coding sequence is TGTGCCAGCAGTCTCAGGGGGGACAGCCCCGATACGCAGTATTTT. It yields the protein CASSLRGDSPDTQYF. The rearrangement uses TRBV2 and TRBJ2-3; a possible D gene is TRBD1 (7 bases). V lost 5 bases to trimming and J lost 6 bases, with 18 bases between them. The germline CDR1 and CDR2 sequences are SNHLY and FYNNEI. CDR3 length equals 15 residues.

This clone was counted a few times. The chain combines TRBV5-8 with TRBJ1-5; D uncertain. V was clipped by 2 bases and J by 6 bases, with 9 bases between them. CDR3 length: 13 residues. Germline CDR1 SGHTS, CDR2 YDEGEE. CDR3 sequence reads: CASSLSGVQPQHF. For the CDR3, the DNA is TGTGCCAGCAGCTTATCCGGGGTTCAGCCCCAGCATTTT.

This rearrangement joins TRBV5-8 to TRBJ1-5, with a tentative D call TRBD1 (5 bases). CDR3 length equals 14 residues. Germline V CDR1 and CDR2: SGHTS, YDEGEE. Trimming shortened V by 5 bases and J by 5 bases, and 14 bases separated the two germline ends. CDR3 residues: CASSPGLSDQPQHF. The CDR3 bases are TGTGCCAGCAGTCCGGGACTCTCAGATCAGCCCCAGCATTTT. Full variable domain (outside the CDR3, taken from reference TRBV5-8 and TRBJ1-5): EAGVTQSPTHLIKTRGQQATLRCSPISGHTSVYWYQQALGLGLQFLLWYDEGEERNRGNFPPRFSGRQFPNYSSELNVNALELEDSALYLCASSPGLSDQPQHFGDGTRLSIL.

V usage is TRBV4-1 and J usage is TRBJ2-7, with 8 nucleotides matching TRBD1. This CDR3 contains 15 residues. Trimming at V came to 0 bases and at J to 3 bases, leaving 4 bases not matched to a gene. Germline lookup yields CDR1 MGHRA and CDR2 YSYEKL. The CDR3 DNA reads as TGCGCCAGCAGCCAAGATCGGGACAGGTTCTACGAGCAGTACTTC. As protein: CASSQDRDRFYEQYF.